This T cell receptor (beta chain) emerged from a study of monozygotic twins with inflammatory bowel disease. As concerns this clonotype: Its antigen is not known.

The CDR3 is 14 residues long. Germline V gene sequence: CDR1 DFQATT, CDR2 SNEGSKA (reference sequence). Via template switching, UMIs carrying a 6-nucleotide sample barcode were introduced. TCRdb re-analyzed the 5' RACE reads; it lists each CDR3 protein once, without DNA. Its table lists 190,000 or so distinct CDR3 sequences. Findings and caveats of the study: Inverse Simpson values showed less TCRbeta diversity in IBD patients than in their healthy co-twins.

This chain joins TRBV20-1 and TRBJ2-1; TCRdb gives TRBD1 as the D gene, but with no DNA this cannot be confirmed. The clonotype comes from a human donor with ulcerative colitis or Crohn's disease, or a healthy co-twin of an affected twin (not recorded which). The sequenced sample was blood. The CDR3 reads CSALAGAGYNEQFF.